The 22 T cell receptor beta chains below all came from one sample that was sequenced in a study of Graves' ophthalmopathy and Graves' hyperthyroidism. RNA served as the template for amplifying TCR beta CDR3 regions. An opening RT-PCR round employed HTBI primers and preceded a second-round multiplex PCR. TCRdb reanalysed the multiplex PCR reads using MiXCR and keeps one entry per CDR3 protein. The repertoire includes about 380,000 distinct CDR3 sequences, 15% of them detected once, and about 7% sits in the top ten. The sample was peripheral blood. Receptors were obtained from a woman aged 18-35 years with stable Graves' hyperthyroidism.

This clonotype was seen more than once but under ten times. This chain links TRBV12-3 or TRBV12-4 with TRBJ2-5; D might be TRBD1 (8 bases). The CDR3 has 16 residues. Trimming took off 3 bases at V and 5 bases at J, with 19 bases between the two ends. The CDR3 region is CASSLPSGQGGETQYF. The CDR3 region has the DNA TGTGCCAGCAGTTTGCCCTCCGGACAGGGAGGGGAGACCCAGTACTTC.

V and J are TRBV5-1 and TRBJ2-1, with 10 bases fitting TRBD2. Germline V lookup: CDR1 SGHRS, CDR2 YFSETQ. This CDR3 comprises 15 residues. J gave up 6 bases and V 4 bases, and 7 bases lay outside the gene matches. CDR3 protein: CASSLEAGGLNEQFF. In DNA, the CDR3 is TGCGCCAGCAGCCTTGAAGCGGGGGGGCTCAATGAGCAGTTCTTC.

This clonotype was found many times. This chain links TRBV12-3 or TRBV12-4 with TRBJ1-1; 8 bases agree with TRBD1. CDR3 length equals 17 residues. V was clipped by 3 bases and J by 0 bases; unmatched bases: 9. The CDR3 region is CASSLRRTGPMNTEAFF. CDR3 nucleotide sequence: TGTGCCAGCAGTTTGAGGAGGACAGGGCCGATGAACACTGAAGCTTTCTTT.

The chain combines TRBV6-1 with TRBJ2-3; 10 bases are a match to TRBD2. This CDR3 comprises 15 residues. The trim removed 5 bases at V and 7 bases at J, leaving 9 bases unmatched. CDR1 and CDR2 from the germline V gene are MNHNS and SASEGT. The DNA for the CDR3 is TGTGCCAGCAGTCATCTAGCGGGGGCATCAAATACGCAGTATTTT. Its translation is CASSHLAGASNTQYF.

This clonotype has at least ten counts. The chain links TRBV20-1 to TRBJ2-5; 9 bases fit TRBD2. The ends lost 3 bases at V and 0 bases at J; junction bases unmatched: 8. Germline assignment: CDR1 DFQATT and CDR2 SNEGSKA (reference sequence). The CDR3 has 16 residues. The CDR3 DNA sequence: TGCAGTGCTAGTGAGGCTAGCGGGGTGTACCAAGAGACCCAGTACTTC. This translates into CSASEASGVYQETQYF.

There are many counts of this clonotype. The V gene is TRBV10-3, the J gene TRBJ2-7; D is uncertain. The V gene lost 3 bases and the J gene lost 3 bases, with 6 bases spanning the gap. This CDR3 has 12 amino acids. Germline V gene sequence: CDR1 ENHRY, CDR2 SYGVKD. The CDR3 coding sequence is TGTGCCATCAGTGAAACCCTCTACGAGCAGTACTTC. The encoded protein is CAISETLYEQYF.

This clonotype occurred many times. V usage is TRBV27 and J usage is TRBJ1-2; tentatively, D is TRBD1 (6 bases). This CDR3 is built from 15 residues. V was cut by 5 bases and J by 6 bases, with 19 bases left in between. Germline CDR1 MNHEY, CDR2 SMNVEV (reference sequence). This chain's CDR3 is CASSPRPRGANGYTF. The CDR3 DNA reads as TGTGCCAGCAGTCCACGCCCGAGGGGGGCGAATGGCTACACCTTC.

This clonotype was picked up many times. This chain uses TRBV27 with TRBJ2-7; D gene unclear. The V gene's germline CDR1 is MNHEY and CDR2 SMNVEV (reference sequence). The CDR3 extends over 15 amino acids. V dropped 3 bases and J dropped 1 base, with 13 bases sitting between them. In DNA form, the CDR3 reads TGTGCCAGCAGTTTCTCTGTCGGCCCGTCCTACGAGCAGTACTTC. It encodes CASSFSVGPSYEQYF.

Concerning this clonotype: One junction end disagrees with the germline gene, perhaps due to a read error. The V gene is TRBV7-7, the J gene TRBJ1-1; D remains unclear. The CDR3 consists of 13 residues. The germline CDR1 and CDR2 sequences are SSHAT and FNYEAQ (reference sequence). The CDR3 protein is CASSPVANTEAFF. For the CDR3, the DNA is TGTGCTAGCAGCCCGGTCGCAAACACTGAAGCTTTCTTT.

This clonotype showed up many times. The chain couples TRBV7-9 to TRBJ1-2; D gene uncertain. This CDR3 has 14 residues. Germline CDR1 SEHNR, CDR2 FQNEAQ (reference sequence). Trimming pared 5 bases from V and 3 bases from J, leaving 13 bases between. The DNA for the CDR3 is TGTGCCAGCAGCCCTACCGGTCGAGACTATGGCTACACCTTC. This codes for CASSPTGRDYGYTF.

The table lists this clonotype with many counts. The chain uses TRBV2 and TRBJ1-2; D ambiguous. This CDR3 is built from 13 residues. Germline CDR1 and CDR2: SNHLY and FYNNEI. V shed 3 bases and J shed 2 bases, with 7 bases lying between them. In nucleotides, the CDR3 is TGTGCCAGCAGTGAGGTCGACAACTATGGCTACACCTTC. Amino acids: CASSEVDNYGYTF.

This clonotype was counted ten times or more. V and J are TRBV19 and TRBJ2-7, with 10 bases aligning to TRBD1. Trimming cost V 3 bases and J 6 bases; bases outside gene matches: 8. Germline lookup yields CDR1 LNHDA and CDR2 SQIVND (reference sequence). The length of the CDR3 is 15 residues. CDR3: CASSMPPGQGFEQYF. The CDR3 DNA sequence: TGTGCCAGTAGTATGCCTCCGGGACAGGGGTTCGAGCAGTACTTC.

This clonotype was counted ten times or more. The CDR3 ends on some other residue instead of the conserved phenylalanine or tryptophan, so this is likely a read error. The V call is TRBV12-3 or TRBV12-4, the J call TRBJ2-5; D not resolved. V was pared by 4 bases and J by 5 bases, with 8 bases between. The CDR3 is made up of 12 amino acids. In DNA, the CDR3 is TGTGCCAGCAGTTCTAGGTTGGAGACCCAGTACCTC. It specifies CASSSRLETQYL.

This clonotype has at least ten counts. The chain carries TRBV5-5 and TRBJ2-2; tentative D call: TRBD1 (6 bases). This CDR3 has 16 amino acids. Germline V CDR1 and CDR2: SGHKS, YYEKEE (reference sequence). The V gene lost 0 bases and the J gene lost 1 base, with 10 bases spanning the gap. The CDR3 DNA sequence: TGTGCCAGCAGCTTGGCGGACAGACGGAACACCGGGGAGCTGTTTTTT. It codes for CASSLADRRNTGELFF.

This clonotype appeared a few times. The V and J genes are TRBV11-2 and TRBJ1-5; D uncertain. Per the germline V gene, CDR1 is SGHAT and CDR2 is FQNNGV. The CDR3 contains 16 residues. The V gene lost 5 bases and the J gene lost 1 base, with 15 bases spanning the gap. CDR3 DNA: TGTGCCAGCAGCCGGTGGGGTAGTGGCAGCAATCAGCCCCAGCATTTT. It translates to CASSRWGSGSNQPQHF.

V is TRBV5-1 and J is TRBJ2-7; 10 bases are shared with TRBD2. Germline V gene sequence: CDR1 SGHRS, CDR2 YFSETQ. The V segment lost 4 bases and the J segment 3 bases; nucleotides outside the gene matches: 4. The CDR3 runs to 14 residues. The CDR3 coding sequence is TGCGCCAGCAGCGGCGGACTAGCGGACTACGAGCAGTACTTC. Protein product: CASSGGLADYEQYF.

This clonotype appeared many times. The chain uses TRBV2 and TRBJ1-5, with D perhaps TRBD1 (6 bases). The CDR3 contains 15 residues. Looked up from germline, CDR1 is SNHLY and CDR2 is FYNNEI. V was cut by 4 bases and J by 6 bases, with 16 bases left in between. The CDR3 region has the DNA TGTGCCAGCAGTGTGCAGGAACAGGGAAGTCAGCCCCAGCATTTT. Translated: CASSVQEQGSQPQHF. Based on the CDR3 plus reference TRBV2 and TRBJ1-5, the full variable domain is EPEVTQTPSHQVTQMGQEVILRCVPISNHLYFYWYRQILGQKVEFLVSFYNNEISEKSEIFDDQFSVERPDGSNFTLKIRSTKLEDSAMYFCASSVQEQGSQPQHFGDGTRLSIL.

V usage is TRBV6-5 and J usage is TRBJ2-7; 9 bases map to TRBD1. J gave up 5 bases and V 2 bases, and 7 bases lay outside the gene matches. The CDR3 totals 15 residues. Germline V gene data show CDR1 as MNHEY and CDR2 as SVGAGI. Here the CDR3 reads CASSYANTGGHEQYF. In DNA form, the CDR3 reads TGTGCCAGCAGTTACGCAAATACAGGGGGCCACGAGCAGTACTTC.

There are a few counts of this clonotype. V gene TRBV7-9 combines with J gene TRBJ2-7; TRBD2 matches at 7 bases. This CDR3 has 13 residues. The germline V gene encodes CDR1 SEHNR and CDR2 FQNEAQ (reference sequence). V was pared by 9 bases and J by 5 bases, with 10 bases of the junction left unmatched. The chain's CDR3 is CASTLAGRDEQYF. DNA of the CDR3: TGTGCCAGTACTTTAGCGGGTAGGGACGAGCAGTACTTC.

The CDR3: CSANPMGEGIYEQYF. The DNA of the CDR3 is TGCAGTGCCAACCCCATGGGGGAGGGCATTTACGAGCAGTACTTC. The chain has TRBV20-1 and TRBJ2-7; 7 nucleotides line up with TRBD2. Germline trimming cut 6 bases from V and 4 bases from J; bases unmatched to any gene: 15. CDR1 is DFQATT and CDR2 is SNEGSKA in the germline V gene (reference sequence). CDR3 length: 15 residues.

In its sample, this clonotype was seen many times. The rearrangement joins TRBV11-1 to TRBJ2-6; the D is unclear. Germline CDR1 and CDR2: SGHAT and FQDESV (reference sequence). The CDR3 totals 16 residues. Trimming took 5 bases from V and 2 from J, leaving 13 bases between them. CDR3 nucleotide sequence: TGTGCCAGCAGCCCTTCGAATTCCACTGGGGCCAACGTCCTGACTTTC. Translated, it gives CASSPSNSTGANVLTF.

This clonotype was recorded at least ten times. The DNA for the CDR3 is TGTGCCAGCAGCCCCCGGGGGGGGGCGAACACTGAAGCTTTCTTT. This encodes CASSPRGGANTEAFF. The chain recombines TRBV7-3 with TRBJ1-1; D might be TRBD1 (6 bases). V was trimmed by 5 bases and J by 1 base, leaving 14 bases between them. The CDR3 spans 15 residues. Germline lookup yields CDR1 SGHTA and CDR2 FQGTGA. The full variable domain, with the rest looked up from reference TRBV7-3 and TRBJ1-1, is GAGVSQTPSNKVTEKGKYVELRCDPISGHTALYWYRQSLGQGPEFLIYFQGTGAADDSGLPNDRFFAVRPEGSVSTLKIQRTERGDSAVYLCASSPRGGANTEAFFGQGTRLTVV.